This entry concerns a single TCR delta chain. This clone counts as large (0.1 to 1%). Its antigen is unknown. No quality values exist for individual bases; no much larger clone is one base distant. Thymocytes were stained with Zombie NIR viability dye and antibodies against CD3 (UCHT1), TCRgammadelta (11F2), TCRVgamma9 (IMMU360) and TCRVdelta2 (IMMU389). TRD and TRG CDR3 repertoires were generated in bulk, separately, from sorted Vgamma9Vdelta2 and nonVgamma9Vdelta2 gammadelta thymocytes obtained from human fetal and pediatric thymuses. Children undergoing cardiac surgery in Belgium were the source of the pediatric thymus tissue. The pediatric thymus donors in the study ranged in age from roughly 1 to 11 years. As previously described, thymic cell suspensions were prepared from both fetal and post-natal thymuses. NonVgamma9Vdelta2 thymocytes were sorted as CD3+ gammadeltaTCR+ cells that did not have the Vgamma9+Vdelta2+ phenotype. Cells were sorted on a FACS Aria III cell sorter (BD Biosciences).

This sample was taken from a study of fetal and pediatric gammadelta thymocytes (dated by TCRdb to the early 2020s). For the wider study: To strengthen a single-cell study of gammadelta thymocyte development, the researchers used bulk gammadelta thymocyte repertoires that mixed previously published data with newly generated, unpublished data. To increase subject numbers and strengthen the CDR3 publicity analysis, bulk TCR repertoire data were added. The set of bulk gammadelta thymocyte repertoires included approximately ten subjects in total: 3 fetal thymus donors and 7 pediatric thymus donors. Previously published data (refs 27,28) and unpublished data were combined in the bulk gammadelta thymocyte repertoires.

The run used an Illumina MiSeq. The original pipeline was this. For the publicity analysis, the Vgamma9Vdelta2 and nonVgamma9Vdelta2 bulk CDR3 files from each subject were merged to form one combined repertoire per subject. Using base R and dplyr, CDR3 publicity was scored on a scale from 0 to 19 by checking each amino acid sequence across 9 single-cell datasets and under 13 bulk repertoires. Clone calls in TCRdb were regenerated from the public reads with CATT, after which identical DNA sequences shared one row. The V and J calls come from TCRdb's annotation, not from the publication. This sample is represented by under 2,500 delta-chain clones; around 25% of them were singletons. The ten biggest clones cover under 5% of the sample. Germline trimming: 1 base from V, 5 bases from J; junction bases outside gene matches: 31. Based on the germline V gene, the CDR1 and CDR2 sequences are TSWWSYY and QGS. Taken from cysteine to phenylalanine, the CDR3 has 24 residues. Just CDR3 DNA is preserved here, 72 bases in frame from base 1.

What the work shows at the level of the full study, not this receptor alone: Fetal gammadelta thymocyte repertoires were previously reported to be enriched for TRDV2, TRGV8 and TRGV9 usage, low N additions and public CDR3s compared with post-natal repertoires.

This TCR was sampled from a child who underwent cardiac surgery and was recorded as healthy. Sequencing was carried out using non-Vgamma9Vdelta2 gamma-delta T cells from the thymus. The sample's cell subset or site label, decoded: CD3+gammadeltaTCR+ thymocytes not co-expressing Vgamma9 and Vdelta2. The sequence links TRDV1 to TRDJ1; TRDD3 agrees with 10 junctional bases. The CDR3 is CALGEPLGTYVGDTKSSGLDKLIF. The DNA sequence is given as TGTGCTCTTGGGGAACCCCTGGGGACCTACGTGGGGGATACTAAGTCATCAGGATTAGATAAACTCATCTTT.